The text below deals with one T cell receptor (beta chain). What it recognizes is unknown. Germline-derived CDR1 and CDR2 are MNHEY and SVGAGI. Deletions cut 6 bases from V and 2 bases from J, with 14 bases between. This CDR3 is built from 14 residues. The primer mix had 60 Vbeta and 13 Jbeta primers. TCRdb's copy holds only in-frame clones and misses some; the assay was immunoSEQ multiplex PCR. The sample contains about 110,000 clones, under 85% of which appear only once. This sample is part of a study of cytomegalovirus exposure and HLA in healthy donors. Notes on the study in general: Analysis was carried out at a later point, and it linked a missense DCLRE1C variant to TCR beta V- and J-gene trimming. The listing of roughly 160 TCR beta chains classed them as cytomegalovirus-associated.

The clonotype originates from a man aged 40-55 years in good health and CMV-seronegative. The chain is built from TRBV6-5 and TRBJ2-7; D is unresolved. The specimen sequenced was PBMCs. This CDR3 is CASSPLPRTYEQYF. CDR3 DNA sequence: TGTGCCAGCAGCCCTCTGCCCAGAACCTACGAGCAGTACTTC.